The 20 T cell receptor beta chains listed next were all sequenced from one sample in a study of T-cell memory formation after mild COVID-19 (dated by TCRdb to about 2021). Libraries were made using 5' RACE. Instrument used: Illumina NovaSeq 6000. TCRdb ran its own pipeline on the public reads, namely fastp trimming at Q25 and MiXCR clone calling, and kept in-frame beta chains. A single entry per CDR3 protein holds the most common genes and DNA from its merged rows. The sample table records around 530,000 distinct CDR3 sequences; 20% to 25% of these occur just once. The ten largest clones represent 8.4% of the sample. The sample was PBMCs or a T cell subset sorted from them (not recorded which). These receptors all come from an adult woman who had mild COVID-19 (a few samples of this study predate the infection). The sample titles of this study are shuffled in the database, so cell type and time point are left out; the donor was told from shared clones.

V gene TRBV11-2 combines with J gene TRBJ2-7, with a tentative D call TRBD1 (6 bases). The CDR3 consists of 18 residues. The germline V gene has CDR1 SGHAT and CDR2 FQNNGV. Trimming removed 0 bases from V and 2 bases from J, with 20 bases in between. CDR3 sequence reads: CASSLDGSAGALAYEQYF. In DNA form, the CDR3 reads TGTGCCAGCAGCTTAGATGGGTCCGCAGGGGCTTTGGCCTACGAGCAGTACTTC.

This clonotype showed up just once. The V call is TRBV12-3 or TRBV12-4, the J call TRBJ1-1; tentative D call: TRBD1 (5 bases). With 4 bases removed from V and 4 bases from J, the gap between germline ends came to 16 bases. The CDR3 has 15 residues. This chain's CDR3 is CASSWGSGGSTEAFF. The CDR3 DNA reads as TGTGCCAGCAGTTGGGGCAGTGGAGGGTCCACTGAAGCTTTCTTT.

The chain couples TRBV13 to TRBJ2-1, with TRBD1 as a possible D gene (6 bases). Germline CDR1 reads PRHDT; CDR2 reads FYEKMQ (reference sequence). V lost 5 bases to trimming and J lost 10 bases, with 15 bases between them. The CDR3 spans 13 residues. CDR3 nucleotide sequence: TGTGCCAGCAGCCCCCCAGGGGTGAGGGAGCAGTTCTTC. Protein: CASSPPGVREQFF.

This clonotype showed up just a few times. The gene calls are TRBV14 and TRBJ1-5; D gene ambiguous. CDR1 and CDR2 from the germline V gene are SGHDN and FVKESK. This CDR3 contains 13 residues. V gave up 2 bases and J gave up 2 bases, with 4 bases separating them. This CDR3 reads CASSQNRNQPQHF. CDR3 bases: TGTGCCAGCAGCCAAAATCGCAATCAGCCCCAGCATTTT.

The V call is TRBV10-3, the J call TRBJ1-1; no firm D call. This CDR3 spans 14 amino acids. Germline V gives CDR1 ENHRY, CDR2 SYGVKD. Trimming removed 0 bases at V and 1 base at J, with 6 bases between. The CDR3 nucleotides read TGTGCCATCAGTGAGTCAGGCAGGAACACTGAAGCTTTCTTT. It translates to CAISESGRNTEAFF.

This clonotype was counted between two and nine times. The genes are TRBV5-1 and TRBJ2-1; 13 positions match TRBD2. Trimming removed 4 bases from V and 6 bases from J; junction bases left unmatched: 4. CDR3 size: 15 residues. Germline CDR1 reads SGHRS; CDR2 reads YFSETQ. As DNA, the CDR3 is TGCGCCAGCAGCCAGGGACTAGCGGGGCCCAATGAGCAGTTCTTC. Encoded protein: CASSQGLAGPNEQFF.

The chain employs TRBV15 and TRBJ1-1, with 7 bases matching TRBD1. Germline trimming cut 6 bases from V and 0 bases from J; bases unmatched to any gene: 4. CDR3 length: 14 residues. Per the germline V gene, CDR1 is LNHNV and CDR2 is YYDKDF (reference sequence). Here the CDR3 reads CATSPDRVNTEAFF. DNA of the CDR3: TGTGCCACCAGTCCAGACAGGGTGAACACTGAAGCTTTCTTT.

This chain uses TRBV20-1 with TRBJ2-7; TRBD2 matches 9 bases. V was clipped by 4 bases and J by 2 bases; unmatched bases: 9. The germline V gene has CDR1 DFQATT and CDR2 SNEGSKA (reference sequence). The CDR3 covers 15 residues. CDR3 DNA sequence: TGCAGTGCTATAGATAGCGGGAGTCCCCCCTACGAGCAGTACTTC. Protein sequence: CSAIDSGSPPYEQYF.

The J gene is TRBJ1-5, the V gene TRBV6-2 or TRBV6-3, with 9 bases lining up with TRBD1. This CDR3 has 15 amino acids. Unmatched junction bases numbered 4, after V lost 6 bases and J lost 1 base. The V gene's germline CDR1 is MNHEY and CDR2 SVGEGT. This chain's CDR3 is CASRLGQGSNQPQHF. CDR3 sequence (DNA): TGTGCCAGCAGACTGGGACAGGGAAGCAATCAGCCCCAGCATTTT.

V is TRBV18 and J is TRBJ2-6, with TRBD2 matching 7 bases. V dropped 4 bases and J dropped 0; count of bases not matched to a gene: 6. The CDR3 totals 17 residues. Germline-derived CDR1 and CDR2 are KGHSH and LQKENI. CDR3 sequence: CASSRGGYSSGANVLTF. Written as DNA, the CDR3 is TGTGCCAGCTCACGGGGAGGGTACTCCTCTGGGGCCAACGTCCTGACTTTC.

V is TRBV5-1 and J is TRBJ2-2; D is unclear. This CDR3 comprises 13 residues. With 1 base removed from V and 4 bases from J, the gap between germline ends came to 5 bases. Germline assignment: CDR1 SGHRS and CDR2 YFSETQ. The CDR3 here is CASSLRATGELFF. CDR3 sequence (DNA): TGCGCCAGCAGCTTGCGAGCCACCGGGGAGCTGTTTTTT.

This clonotype was counted a few times. The chain carries TRBV5-5 and TRBJ2-7; D is ambiguous. V was pared by 1 base and J by 3 bases, with 5 bases between. The germline V gene has CDR1 SGHKS and CDR2 YYEKEE (reference sequence). The CDR3 runs to 12 residues. CDR3 coding DNA: TGTGCCAGCAGCTTGTCAATCTACGAGCAGTACTTC. This encodes CASSLSIYEQYF.

This chain uses TRBV7-8 with TRBJ1-5, with D possibly being TRBD1 (5 bases). The CDR3 has 14 residues. Trimming removed 5 bases from V and 8 bases from J, with 16 bases in between. Germline-derived CDR1 and CDR2 are SGHVS and FQNEAQ. The CDR3 is CASSTGRGSEPQHF. The CDR3 DNA reads as TGTGCCAGCAGCACGGGACGGGGGTCGGAGCCCCAGCATTTT.

This clonotype was counted between two and nine times. The rearrangement joins TRBV29-1 to TRBJ2-3; no reliable D call. With 4 bases removed from V and 4 bases from J, the gap between germline ends came to 6 bases. The length of the CDR3 is 11 residues. Per the germline V gene, CDR1 is SQVTM and CDR2 is ANQGSEA. The CDR3 DNA reads TGCAGCGTTGCCGCCTCAGATACGCAGTATTTT. It encodes CSVAASDTQYF.

V gene TRBV5-1 combines with J gene TRBJ2-1; 11 nucleotides align to TRBD2. CDR3 length: 16 amino acids. V was pared by 3 bases and J by 8 bases, with 10 bases of the junction left unmatched. Germline V gene data show CDR1 as SGHRS and CDR2 as YFSETQ. CDR3 residues: CASSSGQLAGGDEQFF. The CDR3 region has the DNA TGCGCCAGCAGCTCTGGGCAGCTAGCGGGGGGCGATGAGCAGTTCTTC.

This clonotype came up a few times. The chain couples TRBV6-5 to TRBJ2-2; possible D gene TRBD2, 5 bases. There are 15 residues in the CDR3. Germline values: CDR1 MNHEY, CDR2 SVGAGI. Trimming left V 6 bases short and J 7 bases short, with 18 bases between. The CDR3 bases are TGTGCCAGCAGCCACGGACCTAGCAGTCACGGGGAGCTGTTTTTT. Translated: CASSHGPSSHGELFF.

This chain connects TRBV12-3 or TRBV12-4 to TRBJ2-7, with TRBD1 matching 8 bases. This CDR3 has 14 residues. After removal of 6 bases from V and 2 bases from J, the junction contained 6 bases not matched to a gene. This CDR3 is CASRFRTGPYEQYF. In DNA, the CDR3 is TGTGCCAGCAGATTCCGGACAGGGCCCTACGAGCAGTACTTC.

The chain couples TRBV15 to TRBJ2-7; D is undetermined. V lost 0 bases, J lost 1 base, and 16 bases lay in between. Germline V gene data show CDR1 as LNHNV and CDR2 as YYDKDF (reference sequence). The CDR3 totals 17 residues. CDR3 DNA sequence: TGTGCCACCAGCAGAGATTGGGGTGGCCCCGTTTCCTACGAGCAGTACTTC. It is translated as CATSRDWGGPVSYEQYF.

The rearrangement uses TRBV7-2 and TRBJ2-1, with 7 positions matching TRBD2. Germline CDR1 and CDR2: SGHTA and FQGNSA. CDR3 length: 15 residues. Trimming at V came to 3 bases and at J to 6 bases, leaving 8 bases not matched to a gene. CDR3 in amino acids: CASSFWPSGGNEQFF. The CDR3 DNA follows: TGTGCCAGCAGCTTCTGGCCTAGCGGCGGCAATGAGCAGTTCTTC.

This clonotype was detected a few times. The chain employs TRBV28 and TRBJ2-5, with 7 bases that match TRBD1. Trimming removed 3 bases from V and 9 bases from J; junction bases left unmatched: 19. There are 17 residues in the CDR3. CDR1 is MDHEN, CDR2 SYDVKM, per germline. The CDR3 nucleotides read TGTGCCAGCAGTTTTCGAGGGGGCAGCGATTCCAGTGGGGCCCAGTACTTC. Amino acids: CASSFRGGSDSSGAQYF.